This T cell receptor (beta chain) was documented in a study of identical twins. This clonotype was detected a few times. This CDR3 contains 18 residues. With V trimmed by 5 bases and J by 3 bases, 17 bases remained unmatched. CDR1 is DFQATT, CDR2 SNEGSKA, per germline (reference sequence). TCRdb passed the 5' RACE reads through MiXCR, listing each CDR3 protein once. The sample consists of 1.5 million to 2 million distinct CDR3 sequences, about 32% of them appearing once. The specimen sequenced was cord blood. The sequence was collected from a newborn girl in good health. This chain uses TRBV20-1 with TRBJ2-7; TRBD2 aligns across 12 bases. CDR3 DNA: TGCAGTGCTCCTCGACAGGGTGGACTAGCGGGGCTTCACTACGAGCAGTACTTC. Translated: CSAPRQGGLAGLHYEQYF.